These T cell receptor beta chains were read from a single sample in a study of blood T cell repertoires in COVID-19. Assay used: immunoSEQ multiplex PCR; TCRdb lists only in-frame clones, some missing. The data contain about 78,000 clones, roughly 80% of them singletons. The sample comprised peripheral blood. These receptors all stem from a human donor in a cohort sampled during active COVID-19. CDR3s include the opening cysteine and the closing phenylalanine or tryptophan. Fields, in order: D gene, J gene, clone size, V gene, CDR3 protein, CDR3 DNA. The D gene is left open where the match is weak. Clone size is stated in some rows and not others, as once, few, many or a class when expanded.

D: .
J: TRBJ2-5
size: .
V: TRBV3-1/TRBV3-2
CDR3: CASSQVAMRLVGETQYF
DNA: TGTGCCAGCAGCCAAGTCGCCATGAGACTAGTAGGTGAGACCCAGTACTTC

D: TRBD1
J: TRBJ2-7
size: .
V: TRBV5-1
CDR3: CASSLHVTGDLYEQYF
DNA: TGCGCCAGCAGCTTGCACGTAACAGGGGACCTTTACGAGCAGTACTTC

D: .
J: TRBJ1-1
size: .
V: TRBV11-2
CDR3: CASSLDYRNTEAFF
DNA: TGTGCCAGCAGCTTAGATTACAGAAACACTGAAGCTTTCTTT

D: TRBD2
J: TRBJ2-5
size: once
V: TRBV5-4
CDR3: CASSFGGGGPDRETQYF
DNA: TGTGCCAGCAGCTTTGGCGGGGGGGGGCCGGATAGGGAGACCCAGTACTTC

D: .
J: TRBJ1-2
size: .
V: TRBV6-5
CDR3: CASSYSGSLMNYGYTF
DNA: TGTGCCAGCAGTTACTCGGGCTCTCTCATGAACTATGGCTACACCTTC

D: .
J: TRBJ1-2
size: .
V: TRBV5-4
CDR3: CASSTVLYGYTF
DNA: TGTGCCAGCAGTACGGTTCTCTATGGCTACACCTTC

D: TRBD1
J: TRBJ2-7
size: .
V: TRBV7-9
CDR3: CASSLGDRDYEQYF
DNA: TGTGCCAGCAGCTTAGGGGACAGGGATTACGAGCAGTACTTC

D: TRBD1
J: TRBJ1-6
size: few
V: TRBV27
CDR3: CASSLGHRGLNSPLHF
DNA: TGTGCCAGCAGTTTAGGTCACAGGGGCCTTAATTCACCCCTCCACTTT

D: TRBD1
J: TRBJ2-2
size: .
V: TRBV5-4
CDR3: CASSLAGGQGFTGELFF
DNA: TGTGCCAGCAGCTTGGCCGGGGGACAGGGGTTTACCGGGGAGCTGTTTTTT

D: TRBD1
J: TRBJ1-5
size: .
V: TRBV19
CDR3: CASSIQGGQPQHF
DNA: TGTGCCAGTAGTATCCAGGGGGGACAGCCCCAGCATTTT

D: .
J: TRBJ1-2
size: .
V: TRBV15
CDR3: CATSRRGQIHGYTF
DNA: TGTGCCACCAGTCGGCGTGGGCAGATACATGGCTACACCTTC

D: TRBD1
J: TRBJ1-1
size: .
V: TRBV6-5
CDR3: CASSYHRQGTEAFF
DNA: TGTGCCAGCAGTTACCACCGACAGGGCACTGAAGCTTTCTTT

D: .
J: TRBJ2-3
size: .
V: TRBV7-3
CDR3: CASSLSVFPDTQYF
DNA: TGTGCCAGCAGCTTATCCGTGTTCCCAGATACGCAGTATTTT

D: .
J: TRBJ2-7
size: .
V: TRBV7-6
CDR3: CASSLSLNDWQYF
DNA: TGTGCCAGCAGCTTAAGCCTCAACGACTGGCAGTACTTC

D: .
J: TRBJ1-3
size: .
V: TRBV30
CDR3: CAWSVLDTIYF
DNA: TGTGCCTGGAGTGTACTAGACACCATATATTTT

D: .
J: TRBJ1-2
size: once
V: TRBV5-1
CDR3: CASSLGDRNYGYTF
DNA: TGCGCCAGCAGCTTAGGCGACAGAAACTATGGCTACACCTTC

D: TRBD1
J: TRBJ1-4
size: .
V: TRBV5-1
CDR3: CASSLEGTGGRGEKLFF
DNA: TGCGCCAGCAGCTTGGAGGGGACAGGGGGACGAGGTGAAAAACTGTTTTTT

D: .
J: TRBJ2-7
size: .
V: TRBV28
CDR3: CASSFGSGVVYEQYF
DNA: TGTGCCAGCAGTTTTGGCTCAGGGGTTGTCTACGAGCAGTACTTC

D: TRBD2
J: TRBJ2-5
size: once
V: TRBV5-6
CDR3: CASSGTSGSQETQYF
DNA: TGTGCCAGCAGCGGGACTAGCGGGTCCCAAGAGACCCAGTACTTC

D: TRBD1
J: TRBJ1-4
size: .
V: TRBV4-1
CDR3: CASSTRTETGDEKLFF
DNA: TGCGCCAGCAGCACCAGGACCGAGACAGGGGATGAAAAACTGTTTTTT

D: .
J: TRBJ2-7
size: .
V: TRBV30
CDR3: CAWSPLGLRYEQYF
DNA: TGTGCCTGGAGTCCTCTGGGCCTACGCTACGAGCAGTACTTC

D: .
J: TRBJ1-1
size: .
V: TRBV9
CDR3: CASRPKTGAAFF
DNA: TGTGCCAGCAGACCTAAGACAGGCGCGGCTTTCTTT

D: TRBD1
J: TRBJ1-4
size: .
V: TRBV9
CDR3: CASSGQGTVGEKLFF
DNA: TGTGCCAGCAGTGGACAGGGTACTGTTGGGGAAAAACTGTTTTTT

D: .
J: TRBJ2-2
size: .
V: TRBV6-4
CDR3: CASSDSSGSGELFF
DNA: TGTGCCAGCAGTGACTCCTCGGGGTCCGGGGAGCTGTTTTTT

D: .
J: TRBJ1-6
size: few
V: TRBV2
CDR3: CASRVQGFGSPLHF
DNA: TGTGCCAGCAGGGTACAGGGATTCGGGTCACCCCTCCACTTT

D: TRBD1
J: TRBJ1-3
size: .
V: TRBV5-1
CDR3: CASSFSGTGTTIYF
DNA: TGCGCCAGCAGCTTTTCCGGGACAGGTACAACCATATATTTT

D: .
J: TRBJ1-2
size: .
V: TRBV18
CDR3: CASSATEQYGYTF
DNA: TGTGCCAGCTCGGCGACAGAGCAGTATGGCTACACCTTC

D: .
J: TRBJ2-1
size: .
V: TRBV9
CDR3: CASSVGSPSGSYNEQFF
DNA: TGTGCCAGCAGCGTAGGCTCTCCCTCAGGGTCCTACAATGAGCAGTTCTTC

D: .
J: TRBJ1-2
size: .
V: TRBV29-1
CDR3: CSARLLGGRQDFRYGYTF
DNA: TGCAGCGCCCGCCTCCTCGGGGGGCGACAGGACTTTAGGTATGGCTACACCTTC